This entry lists 21 T cell receptor beta chains sequenced from one sample in a study of tumor and adjacent non-tumor tissue in lung cancer. Three rounds of nested PCR, following a modified ARM-PCR protocol, produced the TCRbeta library. In TCRdb, the multiplex PCR reads were re-called with MiXCR into one record per CDR3 protein. The sample contains about 75,000 distinct CDR3 sequences, around 65% of which appear only once. The template was RNA from unsorted bulk tissue. Distant lung tissue was collected more than 3 cm away from the tumor edge. Sequenced sample: distant non-tumor lung tissue. The receptors stem from a woman aged 45-59 years with non-small cell lung cancer.

As for this clonotype: The junction departs from germline at one end; a sequencing error may be responsible. The CDR3 DNA follows: TGTAGCGTTAACGCGGGACAGGGGATTGAGAGCTATCGCTATACCTTC. Amino acid sequence: CSVNAGQGIESYRYTF. The V and J genes are TRBV29-1 and TRBJ1-2, with TRBD1 identical over 10 bases. CDR1 SQVTM and CDR2 ANQGSEA come from the germline V gene. CDR3 length equals 16 residues.

The gene calls are TRBV10-3 and TRBJ1-1; perhaps TRBD1 as D (5 bases). Trimming removed 10 bases from V and 1 base from J, with 13 bases in between. This CDR3 contains 13 residues. Germline assignment: CDR1 ENHRY and CDR2 SYGVKD. In nucleotides, the CDR3 is TGTGCCACCGCGACAGAGAAGAACACTGAAGCTTTCTTT. Protein: CATATEKNTEAFF.

As regards this clonotype: At one boundary the junction diverges from the germline segment, which might be a read error. The chain recombines TRBV11-2 with TRBJ2-3, with a tentative D call TRBD2 (6 bases). The CDR3 extends over 17 amino acids. Per the germline V gene, CDR1 is SGHAT and CDR2 is FQNNGV. In nucleotides, the CDR3 is TGTGCCAGCAGCTTAGATGGCAGTGGGGGGAACACAGATACGCGGTATTTT. Its translation is CASSLDGSGGNTDTRYF.

Only a few counts were recorded for this clonotype. A much larger clone lies a single base off, so this may be a read error. The gene calls are TRBV12-3 or TRBV12-4 and TRBJ1-6, with D unresolved. CDR3 length equals 12 residues. The germline V and J ends were trimmed by 6 bases and 7 bases, with 7 bases remaining between them. CDR3 amino acids: CASSRHNSPLHF. CDR3 in DNA: TGTGCCAGCAGCCGACACAATTCACCCCTCCACTTT.

In its sample, this clonotype was seen many times. This rearrangement joins TRBV4-1 to TRBJ2-3; D may correspond to TRBD1 or TRBD2 (5 bases each). The germline CDR1 and CDR2 sequences are MGHRA and YSYEKL. Trimming left V 5 bases short and J 0 bases short, with 15 bases between. There are 16 residues in the CDR3. The CDR3: CASSSIGTPSTDTQYF. CDR3 sequence (DNA): TGCGCCAGCAGCTCAATCGGGACGCCCAGCACAGATACGCAGTATTTT.

This clonotype is judged medium-sized. CDR3 DNA sequence: TGTGCCAGCAGGTTGGATGAAAAACTGTTTTTT. Its translation: CASRLDEKLFF. This rearrangement joins TRBV11-2 to TRBJ1-4; D gene uncertain. The length of the CDR3 is 11 residues. Germline-derived CDR1 and CDR2 are SGHAT and FQNNGV. V was trimmed by 6 bases and J by 6 bases, leaving 5 bases between them.

This clonotype came up a few times. The rearrangement uses TRBV7-6 and TRBJ2-7; tentatively, D is TRBD1 (6 bases). The V end was cut by 1 base, the J end by 2 bases, with 12 bases between. The CDR3 length is 15 residues. CDR1 is SGHVS and CDR2 is FNYEAQ in the germline V gene. The CDR3 DNA sequence: TGTGCCAGCAGCTTAGGACAGGCGGAGGCCTACGAGCAGTACTTC. It translates to CASSLGQAEAYEQYF.

Remarks on this clonotype: A read error may explain this, as a much larger clone is one base away. The CDR3 is CSARLARTQTDTQYF. Here the CDR3 DNA reads TGCAGTGCTAGACTAGCCAGGACCCAGACAGATACGCAGTATTTT. The chain combines TRBV20-1 with TRBJ2-3; D perhaps matches TRBD2 (5 bases). CDR3 length: 15 amino acids. V lost 2 bases, J lost 3 bases, and 15 bases lay in between. Looked up from germline, CDR1 is DFQATT and CDR2 is SNEGSKA (reference sequence).

The V call is TRBV20-1, the J call TRBJ2-1; 9 nucleotides align to TRBD2. With 7 bases clipped from V and 4 bases from J, the junction kept 8 bases outside the gene matches. In germline, CDR1 is DFQATT, CDR2 SNEGSKA (reference sequence). The CDR3 is 14 amino acids. CDR3 loop: CSVSSAGGYNEQFF. The DNA of the CDR3 is TGCAGTGTTAGCTCCGCGGGAGGGTACAATGAGCAGTTCTTC.

Comment on this clonotype: A read error may produce the germline difference seen at one junction end. CDR3 amino acids: CASSQDRCRANTEAFF. As DNA, the CDR3 is TGCGCCAGCAGCCAAGATCGTTGCAGAGCGAACACCGAAGCTTTCTTT. V gene TRBV4-1 combines with J gene TRBJ1-1; no clear D gene. The CDR3 totals 16 residues. Germline-derived CDR1 and CDR2 are MGHRA and YSYEKL.

This clonotype was recorded many times. The V gene is TRBV11-3, the J gene TRBJ2-1; D uncertain. CDR3 size: 14 residues. V dropped 4 bases and J dropped 4 bases, with 11 bases sitting between them. Per germline, CDR1 SGHNT and CDR2 YENEEA. Here the CDR3 DNA reads TGTGCCAGCAGCTCAGAGGCGAATTACAATGAGCAGTTCTTC. Translation gives CASSSEANYNEQFF.

This chain joins TRBV7-3 and TRBJ1-5; no clear D. CDR1 is SGHTA, CDR2 FQGTGA, per germline. The CDR3 has 13 amino acids. Trimming removed 0 bases at V and 6 bases at J, with 6 bases between. CDR3 protein: CASSLTSGQPQHF. DNA for the CDR3: TGTGCCAGCAGCTTAACGTCAGGTCAGCCCCAGCATTTT.

The chain recombines TRBV11-2 with TRBJ2-7; D gene uncertain. The CDR3 length is 14 residues. V shed 2 bases and J shed 5 bases, with 13 bases lying between them. CDR1 and CDR2 (germline): SGHAT, FQNNGV. The CDR3 is CASSLTTWNDEQYF. CDR3 sequence (DNA): TGTGCCAGCAGCTTAACAACTTGGAACGACGAGCAGTACTTC.

The rearrangement uses TRBV28 and TRBJ2-3, with TRBD1 matching over 11 bases. The CDR3 is made up of 17 amino acids. Trimming at V came to 6 bases and at J to 2 bases, leaving 10 bases not matched to a gene. In germline, CDR1 is MDHEN, CDR2 SYDVKM. The CDR3 loop reads CASSQSGTGGNTDTQYF. For the CDR3, the DNA is TGTGCCAGCAGCCAAAGCGGGACAGGGGGTAACACAGATACGCAGTATTTT.

As to this clonotype: One end of the junction fails to match germline, which may point to a read error. The chain joins TRBV6-1 to TRBJ2-1; 7 bases agree with TRBD1. This CDR3 comprises 16 residues. Germline CDR1 and CDR2: MNHNS and SASEGT. The CDR3: CAGSASGTEGHYEQFF. CDR3 nucleotide sequence: TGTGCCGGCAGTGCATCCGGGACAGAGGGACACTATGAGCAGTTCTTC.

V and J are TRBV24-1 and TRBJ2-3; tentatively, D is TRBD2 (5 bases). The V gene's germline CDR1 is KGHDR and CDR2 SFDVKD. The CDR3 spans 11 residues. The CDR3 here is CATQIGVNWYF. CDR3 sequence (DNA): TGTGCTACCCAAATCGGGGTCAATTGGTATTTT.

The chain recombines TRBV4-1 with TRBJ2-3; D perhaps matches TRBD2 (6 bases). This CDR3 has 16 residues. From germline, CDR1 is MGHRA and CDR2 YSYEKL. The DNA of the CDR3 is TGCATCAGCAGCCAAGACGGGAGAGGCTGGGCAGATACGCAGTATTTT. Translated, it gives CISSQDGRGWADTQYF.

The chain combines TRBV20-1 with TRBJ2-7; D unclear. V was trimmed by 7 bases and J by 3 bases, leaving 13 bases between them. The CDR3 covers 12 residues. Germline lookup yields CDR1 DFQATT and CDR2 SNEGSKA (reference sequence). CDR3 sequence: CSVSKPGYEQYF. The CDR3 DNA reads as TGCAGTGTCAGCAAGCCAGGCTACGAGCAGTACTTC.

To note about this clonotype: This may arise from a read error, as a much more abundant clone is one base away. J is TRBJ2-1 and V is TRBV29-1, with 9 bases lining up with TRBD1. The CDR3 consists of 13 residues. V was clipped by 6 bases and J by 3 bases; unmatched bases: 3. Looked up from germline, CDR1 is SQVTM and CDR2 is ANQGSEA. The CDR3 DNA sequence: TGCAGCGTCACAGGGGGCGGCTACAATGAGCAGTTCTTC. It codes for CSVTGGGYNEQFF.

Turning to this clonotype: Because the CDR3 is missing its conserved closing phenylalanine or tryptophan, this is likely a read error. V is TRBV11-2 and J is TRBJ1-1; no firm D call. From germline, CDR1 is SGHAT and CDR2 FQNNGV. The CDR3 extends over 13 amino acids. CDR3 region: CVSSLVDNTEAFV. CDR3 sequence (DNA): TGTGTCAGCAGCTTAGTGGATAACACTGAAGCTTTCGTT.

To note about this clonotype: A much larger clone differs by one base, so this may be a read error. This chain joins TRBV12-3 or TRBV12-4 and TRBJ1-2, with TRBD1 as a possible D gene (5 bases). The CDR3 loop spans 14 amino acids. CDR3 in DNA: TGTGCCAGCAGACCCGGGACGGATAACTATGGCTACTCCTTC. Its translation is CASRPGTDNYGYSF.